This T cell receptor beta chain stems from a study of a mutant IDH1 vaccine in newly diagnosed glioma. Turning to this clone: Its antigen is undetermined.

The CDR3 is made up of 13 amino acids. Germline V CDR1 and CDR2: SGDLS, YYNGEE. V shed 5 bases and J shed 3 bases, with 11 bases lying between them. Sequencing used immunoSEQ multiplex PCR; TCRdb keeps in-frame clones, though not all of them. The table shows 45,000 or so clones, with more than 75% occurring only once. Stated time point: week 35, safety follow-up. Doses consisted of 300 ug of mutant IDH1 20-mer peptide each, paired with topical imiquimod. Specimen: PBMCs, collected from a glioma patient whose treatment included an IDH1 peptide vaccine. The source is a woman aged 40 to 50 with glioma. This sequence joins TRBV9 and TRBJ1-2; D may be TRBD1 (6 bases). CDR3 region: CASSQGSDYGYTF. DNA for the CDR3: TGTGCCAGCAGTCAGGGGTCGGACTATGGCTACACCTTC.